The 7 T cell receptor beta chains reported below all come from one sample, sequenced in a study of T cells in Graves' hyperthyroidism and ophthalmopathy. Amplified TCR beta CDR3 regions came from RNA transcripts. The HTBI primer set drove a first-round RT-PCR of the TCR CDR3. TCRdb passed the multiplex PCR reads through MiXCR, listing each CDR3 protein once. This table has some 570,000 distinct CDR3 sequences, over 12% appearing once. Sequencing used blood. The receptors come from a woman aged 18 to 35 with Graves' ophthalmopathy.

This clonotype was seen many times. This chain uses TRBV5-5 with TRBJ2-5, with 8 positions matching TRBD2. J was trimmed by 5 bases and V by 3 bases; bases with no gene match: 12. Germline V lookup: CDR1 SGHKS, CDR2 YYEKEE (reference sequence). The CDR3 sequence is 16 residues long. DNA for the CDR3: TGTGCCAGCAGCTCAAGACTAGCGACGTACGGGGAGACCCAGTACTTC. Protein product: CASSSRLATYGETQYF.

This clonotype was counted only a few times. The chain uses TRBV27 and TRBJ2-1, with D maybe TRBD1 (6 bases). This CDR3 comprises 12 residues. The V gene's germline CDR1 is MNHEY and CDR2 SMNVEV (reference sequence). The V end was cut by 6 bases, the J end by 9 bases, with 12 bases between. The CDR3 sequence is CASSNRVTEQFF. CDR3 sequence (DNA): TGTGCCAGCAGCAACAGGGTCACTGAGCAGTTCTTC.

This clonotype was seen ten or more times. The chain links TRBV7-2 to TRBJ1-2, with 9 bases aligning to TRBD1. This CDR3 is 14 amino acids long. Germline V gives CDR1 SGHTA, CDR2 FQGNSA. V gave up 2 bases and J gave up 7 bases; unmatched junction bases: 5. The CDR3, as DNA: TGTGCCAGCAGCTTACGGGACAGGGATCCTGGCTACACCTTC. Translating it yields CASSLRDRDPGYTF.

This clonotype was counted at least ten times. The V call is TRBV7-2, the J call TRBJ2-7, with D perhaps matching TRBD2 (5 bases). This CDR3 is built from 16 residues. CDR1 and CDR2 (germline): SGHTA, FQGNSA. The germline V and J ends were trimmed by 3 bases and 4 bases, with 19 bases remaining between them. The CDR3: CASSFSTGMAGYEQYF. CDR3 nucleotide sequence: TGTGCCAGCAGCTTTTCGACCGGGATGGCTGGTTACGAGCAGTACTTC.

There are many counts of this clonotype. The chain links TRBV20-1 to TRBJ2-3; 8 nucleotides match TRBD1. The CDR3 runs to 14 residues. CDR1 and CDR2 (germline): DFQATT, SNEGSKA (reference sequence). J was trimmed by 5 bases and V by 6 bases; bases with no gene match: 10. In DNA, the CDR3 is TGCAGTGCCCCTGGTGACAGGGGAGGAGATACGCAGTATTTT. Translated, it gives CSAPGDRGGDTQYF.

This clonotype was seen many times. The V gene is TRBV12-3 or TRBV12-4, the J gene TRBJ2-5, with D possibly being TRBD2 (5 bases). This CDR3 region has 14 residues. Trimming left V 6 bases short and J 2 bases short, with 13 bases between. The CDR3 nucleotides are TGTGCCAGCAGACCCGACTATCCTCAAGAGACCCAGTACTTC. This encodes CASRPDYPQETQYF.

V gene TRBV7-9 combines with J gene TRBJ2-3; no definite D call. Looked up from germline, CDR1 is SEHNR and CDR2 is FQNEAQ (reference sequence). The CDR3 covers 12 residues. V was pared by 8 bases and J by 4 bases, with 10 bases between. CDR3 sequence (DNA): TGTGCCAGCCTCGTACGGCCAGATACGCAGTATTTT. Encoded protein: CASLVRPDTQYF.